The source of this T cell receptor beta chain is a study of T cells after yellow fever vaccination. Overall study findings and caveats: The secondary response was weaker but peaked faster, day 5 versus 15. The CD4 compartment and the CD8 compartment contained a small share of clonotypes in common. In post-booster samples, most primary-vaccination clones reappeared (approximately 96% CD4, 88% CD8).

V was shortened by 1 base and J by 0 bases, with 7 bases between the two germline ends. Germline CDR1 is LNHNV and CDR2 is YYDKDF (reference sequence). The CDR3 runs to 15 residues. TCR cDNA was made by 5'RACE template switching, adding a universal primer site and UMIs. TCRdb recomputed calls from the 5' RACE reads with MiXCR, one row per CDR3 protein. The sample contains 400,000 to 650,000 distinct CDR3 sequences, less than 25% of which appear only once. This clonotype has a handful of counts. Its antigen is still unknown. The genes are TRBV15 and TRBJ2-1; D is possibly TRBD1 or TRBD2 (5 bases each). This specimen consisted of PBMCs, obtained more than 20 days after the first yellow fever vaccination. This TCR came from a man aged 18-30 years who received the YFV17D yellow fever vaccine. The CDR3 reads CATSRGDGSYNEQFF. The DNA of the CDR3 is TGTGCCACCAGCAGAGGGGACGGCTCCTACAATGAGCAGTTCTTC.